These 7 T cell receptor beta chains originate from one sample sequenced in a study of regulatory T cells in long-lasting Graves disease. TCR beta libraries were built with iRepertoire HTBI primers and Arm-PCR of CDR3 regions. TCRdb independently ran MiXCR on the multiplex PCR reads; one entry per CDR3 protein. The data show about 400,000 distinct CDR3 sequences, with under 25% seen just once and roughly 20% held by the top ten. Regarding time point: persistent/refractory GD, antithyroid drugs over 5 years with positive TRAb. PBMCs were the source of the RNA used for TCR sequencing. Sequences were derived from peripheral blood mononuclear cells (PBMCs), sampled when the disease was refractory, from a patient treated with antithyroid drugs. These TCRs come from a female donor with Graves disease.

This clonotype has ten or more counts. The rearrangement links TRBV28 to TRBJ2-7; 10 positions agree with TRBD1. V lost 4 bases, J lost 2 bases, and 5 bases stayed unmatched. Per germline, CDR1 MDHEN and CDR2 SYDVKM. The CDR3 totals 15 residues. CDR3 coding DNA: TGTGCCAGCAGTTCAGGACAGGGGGTTCCCTACGAGCAGTACTTC. This sequence encodes CASSSGQGVPYEQYF.

This clonotype was found many times. This sequence joins TRBV20-1 and TRBJ2-5, with 8 positions matching TRBD2. CDR1 and CDR2 (germline): DFQATT, SNEGSKA (reference sequence). Trimming cost V 2 bases and J 4 bases; bases outside gene matches: 6. The CDR3 sequence is 14 residues long. In nucleotides, the CDR3 is TGCAGTGCTAGACTAGCGGGTGGGGGAGAGACCCAGTACTTC. Translating gives CSARLAGGGETQYF.

This clonotype was counted ten times or more. V is TRBV24-1 and J is TRBJ1-2; D gene uncertain. Between the trimmed V and J ends, which lost 4 bases and 8 bases, there was a span of 7 bases. Looked up from germline, CDR1 is KGHDR and CDR2 is SFDVKD. The CDR3 length is 11 residues. The CDR3 DNA is TGTGCCACCAGTGACCACGTGGGCTACACCTTC. Encoded protein: CATSDHVGYTF.

At least ten counts were recorded for this clonotype. V and J are TRBV29-1 and TRBJ2-6, with D perhaps matching TRBD2 (6 bases). CDR1 is SQVTM, CDR2 ANQGSEA, per germline. This CDR3 comprises 15 residues. The germline V and J ends were trimmed by 0 bases and 2 bases, with 8 bases remaining between them. The CDR3 DNA reads as TGCAGCGTTGAAGATGGAGGGCCTGGGGCCAACGTCCTGACTTTC. Protein: CSVEDGGPGANVLTF.

This clonotype was counted many times. This chain connects TRBV29-1 to TRBJ2-7, with 7 bases that match TRBD2. This CDR3 contains 16 residues. CDR1 SQVTM and CDR2 ANQGSEA come from the germline V gene. The V and J ends lost 1 base and 3 bases, in that order; junction bases with no gene match: 12. In nucleotides, the CDR3 is TGCAGCGTTGAAGTCGACAGCAGGGAGGGTTTCTACGAGCAGTACTTC. Its translation: CSVEVDSREGFYEQYF.

This clonotype occurred a few times. The CDR3 region is CAWSAQRQVSNQPQHF. The CDR3, as DNA: TGTGCCTGGAGTGCACAACGACAGGTTAGCAATCAGCCCCAGCATTTT. The chain uses TRBV30 and TRBJ1-5; perhaps TRBD1 as D (6 bases). This CDR3 has 16 amino acids. CDR1 GTSNPN and CDR2 SVGIG come from the germline V gene (reference sequence). V gave up 1 base and J gave up 0 bases, with 13 bases separating them. Based on the CDR3 plus reference TRBV30 and TRBJ1-5, the full variable domain is SQTIHQWPATLVQPVGSPLSLECTVEGTSNPNLYWYRQAAGRGLQLLFYSVGIGQISSEVPQNLSASRPQDRQFILSSKKLLLSDSGFYLCAWSAQRQVSNQPQHFGDGTRLSIL.

This clonotype was observed many times. The gene calls are TRBV10-3 and TRBJ1-2; D gene ambiguous. Trimming took off 0 bases at V and 10 bases at J, with 9 bases between the two ends. Germline CDR1 ENHRY, CDR2 SYGVKD. The CDR3 runs to 12 residues. Here the CDR3 DNA reads TGTGCCATCAGTGAGTCCGCCATCCTCTACACCTTC. As protein: CAISESAILYTF.